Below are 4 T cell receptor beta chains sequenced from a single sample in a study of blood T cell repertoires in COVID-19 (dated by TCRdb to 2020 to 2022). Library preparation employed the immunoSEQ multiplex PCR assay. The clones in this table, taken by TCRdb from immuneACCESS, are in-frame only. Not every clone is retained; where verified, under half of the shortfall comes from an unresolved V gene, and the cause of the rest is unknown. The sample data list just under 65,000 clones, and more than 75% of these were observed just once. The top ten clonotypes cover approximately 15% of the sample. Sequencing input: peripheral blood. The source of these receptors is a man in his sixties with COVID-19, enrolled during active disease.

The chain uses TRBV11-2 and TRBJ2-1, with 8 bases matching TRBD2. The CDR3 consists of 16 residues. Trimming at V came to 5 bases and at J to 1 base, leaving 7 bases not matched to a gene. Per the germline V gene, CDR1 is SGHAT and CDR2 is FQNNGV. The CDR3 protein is CASSPGGAWSYNEQFF. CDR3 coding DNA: TGTGCCAGCAGCCCCGGGGGGGCGTGGTCCTACAATGAGCAGTTCTTC.

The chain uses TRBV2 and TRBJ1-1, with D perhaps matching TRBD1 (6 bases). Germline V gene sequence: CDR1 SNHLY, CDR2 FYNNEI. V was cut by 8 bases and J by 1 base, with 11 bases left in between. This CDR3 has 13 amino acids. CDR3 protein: CASGGQPNTEAFF. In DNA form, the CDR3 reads TGTGCCAGCGGGGGCCAACCGAACACTGAAGCTTTCTTT.

The CDR3, as DNA: TGCAGCGTCGGACAGGGTGGAAACACCATATATTTT. Protein product: CSVGQGGNTIYF. The chain employs TRBV29-1 and TRBJ1-3, with 8 nucleotides matching TRBD1. In germline, CDR1 is SQVTM, CDR2 ANQGSEA. The CDR3 runs to 12 residues. J gave up 3 bases and V 6 bases, and 1 base lay outside the gene matches.

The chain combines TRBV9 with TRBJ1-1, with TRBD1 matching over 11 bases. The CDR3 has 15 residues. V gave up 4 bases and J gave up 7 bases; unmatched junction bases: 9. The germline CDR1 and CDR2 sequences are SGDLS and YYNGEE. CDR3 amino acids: CASSLGGQGGLEAFF. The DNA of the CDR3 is TGTGCCAGCAGCTTGGGGGGACAGGGGGGCCTTGAAGCTTTCTTT.